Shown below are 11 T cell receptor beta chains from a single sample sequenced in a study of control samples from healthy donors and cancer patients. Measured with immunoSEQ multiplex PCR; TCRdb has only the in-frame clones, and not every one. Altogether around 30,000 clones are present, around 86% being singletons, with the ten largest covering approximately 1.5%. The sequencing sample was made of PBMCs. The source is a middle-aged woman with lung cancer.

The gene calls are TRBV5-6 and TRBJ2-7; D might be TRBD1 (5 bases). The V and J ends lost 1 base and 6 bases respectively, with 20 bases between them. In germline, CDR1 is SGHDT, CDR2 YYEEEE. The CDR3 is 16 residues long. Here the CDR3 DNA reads TGTGCCAGCAGCTTGTACGATGGGGCCGGTGTTGGCGAGCAGTACTTC. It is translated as CASSLYDGAGVGEQYF.

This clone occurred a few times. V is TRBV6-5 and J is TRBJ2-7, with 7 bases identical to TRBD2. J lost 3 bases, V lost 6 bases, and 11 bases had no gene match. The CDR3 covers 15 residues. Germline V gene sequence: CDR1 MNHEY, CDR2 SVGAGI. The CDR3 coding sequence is TGTGCCAGCAGCTCCAAGGTGGGGGGGGGCTACGAGCAGTACTTC. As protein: CASSSKVGGGYEQYF.

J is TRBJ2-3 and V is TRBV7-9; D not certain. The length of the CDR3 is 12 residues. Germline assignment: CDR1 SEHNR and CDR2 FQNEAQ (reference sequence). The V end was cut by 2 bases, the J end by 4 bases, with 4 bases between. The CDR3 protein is CASSLSPDTQYF. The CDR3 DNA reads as TGTGCCAGCAGCTTAAGCCCAGATACGCAGTATTTT.

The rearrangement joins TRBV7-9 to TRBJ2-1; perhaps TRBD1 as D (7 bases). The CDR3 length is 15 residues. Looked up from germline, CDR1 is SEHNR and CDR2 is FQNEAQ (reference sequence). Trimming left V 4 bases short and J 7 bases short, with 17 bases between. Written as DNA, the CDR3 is TGTGCCAGCAGCTCGGACTTGACAGGGAGGAATGAGCAGTTCTTC. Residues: CASSSDLTGRNEQFF.

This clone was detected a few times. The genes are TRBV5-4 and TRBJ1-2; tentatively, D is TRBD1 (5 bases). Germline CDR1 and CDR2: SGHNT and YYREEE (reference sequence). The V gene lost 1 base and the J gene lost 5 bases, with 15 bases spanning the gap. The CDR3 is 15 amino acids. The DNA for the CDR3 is TGTGCCAGCAGCTTGATGGTGGGACCGCTTTATGGCTACACCTTC. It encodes CASSLMVGPLYGYTF. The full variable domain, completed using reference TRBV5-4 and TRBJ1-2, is ETGVTQSPTHLIKTRGQQVTLRCSSQSGHNTVSWYQQALGQGPQFIFQYYREEENGRGNFPPRFSGLQFPNYSSELNVNALELDDSALYLCASSLMVGPLYGYTFGSGTRLTVV.

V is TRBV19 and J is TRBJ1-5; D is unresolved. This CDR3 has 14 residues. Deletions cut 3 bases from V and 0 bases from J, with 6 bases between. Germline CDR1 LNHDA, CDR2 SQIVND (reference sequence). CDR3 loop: CASSMVHSNQPQHF. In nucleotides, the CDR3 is TGTGCCAGTAGTATGGTTCATAGCAATCAGCCCCAGCATTTT.

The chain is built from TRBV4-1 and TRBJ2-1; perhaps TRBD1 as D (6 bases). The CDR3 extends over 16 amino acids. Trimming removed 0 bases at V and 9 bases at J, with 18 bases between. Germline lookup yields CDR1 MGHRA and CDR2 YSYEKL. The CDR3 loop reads CASSQEGAAGWGEQFF. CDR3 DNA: TGCGCCAGCAGCCAAGAGGGGGCGGCTGGTTGGGGTGAGCAGTTCTTC.

The CDR3 nucleotides read TGTGCCAGCAGGCCCTTTGGGGATACGCAGTATTTT. This translates into CASRPFGDTQYF. The chain joins TRBV5-4 to TRBJ2-3; D is undetermined. CDR3 length: 12 residues. CDR1 and CDR2 from the germline V gene are SGHNT and YYREEE (reference sequence). V was cut by 5 bases and J by 6 bases, with 10 bases left in between.

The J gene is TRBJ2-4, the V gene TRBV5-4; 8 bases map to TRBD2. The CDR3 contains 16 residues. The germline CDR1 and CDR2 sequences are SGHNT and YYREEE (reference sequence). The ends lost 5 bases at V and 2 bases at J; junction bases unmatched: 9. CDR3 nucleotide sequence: TGTGCCAGCAGACACAGCGGGGGACCTACCAAAAACATTCAGTACTTC. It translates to CASRHSGGPTKNIQYF.

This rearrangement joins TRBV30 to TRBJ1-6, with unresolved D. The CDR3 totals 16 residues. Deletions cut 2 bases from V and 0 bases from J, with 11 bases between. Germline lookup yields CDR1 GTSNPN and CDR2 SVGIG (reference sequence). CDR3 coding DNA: TGTGCCTGGAGTCGATTAAGGAGCTCCTATAATTCACCCCTCCACTTT. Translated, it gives CAWSRLRSSYNSPLHF.

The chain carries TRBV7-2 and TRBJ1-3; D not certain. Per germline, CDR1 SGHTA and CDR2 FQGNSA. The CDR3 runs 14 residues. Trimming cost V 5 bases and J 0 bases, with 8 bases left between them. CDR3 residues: CASSPQLSGNTIYF. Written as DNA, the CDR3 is TGTGCCAGCAGCCCCCAACTCTCTGGAAACACCATATATTTT. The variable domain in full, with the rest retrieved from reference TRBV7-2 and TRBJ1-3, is GAGVSQSPSNKVTEKGKDVELRCDPISGHTALYWYRQSLGQGLEFLIYFQGNSAPDKSGLPSDRFSAERTGGSVSTLTIQRTQQEDSAVYLCASSPQLSGNTIYFGEGSWLTVV.